This is a list of T cell receptor beta chains from one sample in a study of T cell changes during pregnancy in multiple sclerosis. Some clones are missing from TCRdb's copy, which holds only in-frame ones; the method was immunoSEQ multiplex PCR. The repertoire has more than 55,000 clones, roughly 90% of them found once; the top ten carry approximately 1.5%. Here the sequenced sample was peripheral blood, taken in the second trimester of pregnancy. These receptors were taken from a female donor with multiple sclerosis, enrolled in a pregnancy study. Both conserved end residues are part of each CDR3. Fields, in order: J gene, D gene, CDR3 length, V gene, CDR3 protein. A D gene is named only where the DNA matches it firmly.

j_gene: TRBJ1-1
d_gene: .
len: 16
v_gene: TRBV5-1
CDR3aa: CASSTGPGGPNTEAFF

j_gene: TRBJ2-1
d_gene: .
len: 13
v_gene: TRBV10-3
CDR3aa: CAISVAGDNEQFF

j_gene: TRBJ1-5
d_gene: .
len: 18
v_gene: TRBV7-7
CDR3aa: CASSRGFQGGVRNQPQHF

j_gene: TRBJ2-7
d_gene: .
len: 14
v_gene: TRBV2
CDR3aa: CASEGRESSYEQYF

j_gene: TRBJ1-2
d_gene: TRBD1
len: 16
v_gene: TRBV7-9
CDR3aa: CASGRTGRVANYGYTF

j_gene: TRBJ2-3
d_gene: TRBD1
len: 13
v_gene: TRBV7-7
CDR3aa: CASSTGETDTQYF

j_gene: TRBJ2-7
d_gene: .
len: 13
v_gene: TRBV7-6
CDR3aa: CASGVGDNYEQYF

j_gene: .
d_gene: .
len: 13
v_gene: TRBV2
CDR3aa: CASSEEGRNEQYF

j_gene: TRBJ1-3
d_gene: .
len: 16
v_gene: TRBV6-1
CDR3aa: CASSERLQVAGNTIYF

j_gene: TRBJ2-3
d_gene: .
len: 14
v_gene: TRBV4-3
CDR3aa: CASSQDPTGDTQYF

j_gene: TRBJ2-3
d_gene: .
len: 14
v_gene: TRBV19
CDR3aa: CASSFGTSTDTQYF

j_gene: TRBJ1-5
d_gene: .
len: 18
v_gene: TRBV11-1
CDR3aa: CASSLAPRFEGDNQPQHF

j_gene: TRBJ2-7
d_gene: TRBD1
len: 15
v_gene: TRBV7-9
CDR3aa: CASSATSGTGDEQYF

j_gene: TRBJ1-3
d_gene: .
len: 14
v_gene: TRBV11-2
CDR3aa: CASSSFFSGNTIYF

j_gene: TRBJ2-5
d_gene: TRBD1
len: 15
v_gene: TRBV5-4
CDR3aa: CASSLGHQTGETQYF

j_gene: TRBJ2-5
d_gene: .
len: 13
v_gene: TRBV7-9
CDR3aa: CASSTQGKETQYF

j_gene: TRBJ1-4
d_gene: .
len: 14
v_gene: TRBV7-2
CDR3aa: CASSLSQQGEKLFF

j_gene: TRBJ1-1
d_gene: .
len: 14
v_gene: TRBV7-2
CDR3aa: CASSPGFGRTEAFF

j_gene: TRBJ1-5
d_gene: TRBD1
len: 14
v_gene: TRBV2
CDR3aa: CASRGGQGNQPQHF

j_gene: TRBJ2-7
d_gene: TRBD1
len: 15
v_gene: TRBV7-2
CDR3aa: CASSPGRGQGHEQYF

j_gene: TRBJ2-1
d_gene: .
len: 13
v_gene: TRBV27
CDR3aa: CASSSATGSEQFF

j_gene: TRBJ2-7
d_gene: .
len: 14
v_gene: TRBV6-6
CDR3aa: CASSYPGGLYEQYF

j_gene: TRBJ2-2
d_gene: TRBD1
len: 17
v_gene: TRBV30
CDR3aa: CAWSHFTGGSNTGELFF

j_gene: TRBJ2-1
d_gene: TRBD2
len: 19
v_gene: TRBV7-9
CDR3aa: CASSPPVPASGGGPHEQFF

j_gene: TRBJ2-1
d_gene: TRBD1
len: 14
v_gene: TRBV5-4
CDR3aa: CASSPDRLWNEQFF

j_gene: TRBJ1-1
d_gene: TRBD1
len: 14
v_gene: TRBV7-2
CDR3aa: CASSWDRAGPEAFF

j_gene: TRBJ2-3
d_gene: TRBD2
len: 15
v_gene: TRBV7-9
CDR3aa: CASSFGTSGTDTQYF

j_gene: TRBJ1-1
d_gene: .
len: 15
v_gene: TRBV11-2
CDR3aa: CASSLRGVWNTEAFF

j_gene: TRBJ1-5
d_gene: .
len: 19
v_gene: TRBV12-2
CDR3aa: CASRLLSGVNGRGNQPQHF

j_gene: TRBJ2-1
d_gene: .
len: 15
v_gene: TRBV6-1
CDR3aa: CASSVWWAVNNEQFF

j_gene: TRBJ2-7
d_gene: TRBD2
len: 17
v_gene: TRBV7-8
CDR3aa: CASSLSLRLAGGHEQYF

j_gene: TRBJ1-2
d_gene: TRBD1
len: 13
v_gene: TRBV10-2
CDR3aa: CASSGGQGNGYTF

j_gene: TRBJ1-1
d_gene: .
len: 13
v_gene: TRBV25-1
CDR3aa: CASTLEGNTEAFF

j_gene: TRBJ2-7
d_gene: TRBD1
len: 15
v_gene: TRBV18
CDR3aa: CASSPGQPFVYEQYF

j_gene: TRBJ1-6
d_gene: TRBD1
len: 17
v_gene: TRBV18
CDR3aa: CASSSTYGQVYNSPLHF

j_gene: TRBJ2-1
d_gene: .
len: 16
v_gene: TRBV6-4
CDR3aa: CASSDRAGWPDNEQFF

j_gene: TRBJ2-7
d_gene: TRBD1
len: 13
v_gene: TRBV7-6
CDR3aa: CASSRTGSYEQYF

j_gene: TRBJ2-2
d_gene: .
len: 14
v_gene: TRBV7-3
CDR3aa: CASSSGGNTGELFF

j_gene: TRBJ1-2
d_gene: TRBD1
len: 13
v_gene: TRBV9
CDR3aa: CASSGQTGDGYTF

j_gene: TRBJ1-3
d_gene: TRBD1
len: 15
v_gene: TRBV30
CDR3aa: CAWSPGQGDLNTIYF

j_gene: TRBJ2-3
d_gene: .
len: 14
v_gene: TRBV27
CDR3aa: CASSLSQFTDTQYF

j_gene: TRBJ2-7
d_gene: .
len: 12
v_gene: TRBV19
CDR3aa: CASSELGTRQYF

j_gene: TRBJ2-7
d_gene: TRBD2
len: 15
v_gene: TRBV6-5
CDR3aa: CASSFSTSGAYEQYF

j_gene: TRBJ1-2
d_gene: .
len: 11
v_gene: TRBV20-1
CDR3aa: CSANEGGGYTF

j_gene: TRBJ1-2
d_gene: TRBD1
len: 15
v_gene: TRBV6-5
CDR3aa: CASGAGNRGVKGYTF

j_gene: TRBJ2-7
d_gene: TRBD1
len: 13
v_gene: TRBV2
CDR3aa: CARAGTDSYEQYF

j_gene: TRBJ2-6
d_gene: .
len: 17
v_gene: TRBV4-3
CDR3aa: CASSPTGVYSGANVLTF

j_gene: TRBJ1-2
d_gene: .
len: 13
v_gene: TRBV4-1
CDR3aa: CASSQDLGTGYTF

j_gene: TRBJ2-3
d_gene: .
len: 15
v_gene: TRBV5-1
CDR3aa: CASSFGDSLSDTQYF

j_gene: TRBJ2-1
d_gene: TRBD2
len: 15
v_gene: TRBV7-8
CDR3aa: CASSLPASGIHEQFF

j_gene: TRBJ1-2
d_gene: TRBD1
len: 18
v_gene: TRBV10-3
CDR3aa: CAISDHGGDRGIIYGYTF

j_gene: TRBJ2-3
d_gene: TRBD2
len: 15
v_gene: TRBV7-7
CDR3aa: CASSQGLAKADTQYF

j_gene: TRBJ2-7
d_gene: TRBD1
len: 15
v_gene: TRBV18
CDR3aa: CASSPPGTGNYEQYF

j_gene: TRBJ2-7
d_gene: TRBD2
len: 15
v_gene: TRBV11-1
CDR3aa: CASSLFSGELGEQYF